The next 5 T cell receptor beta chains were all read from a single sample in a study of cytomegalovirus exposure and HLA in healthy donors (dated by TCRdb to about 2017). Libraries were made using the immunoSEQ multiplex PCR assay. The multiplex PCR relied on a mix of 60 forward primers for TCR Vbeta segments and 13 reverse primers for TCR Jbeta segments. What TCRdb holds here is the immuneACCESS table cut down to in-frame rearrangements. Part of the clones is not present; checked against another copy, under half of the missing clones reflect an unresolved V gene, and the others are unexplained. This sample holds around 150,000 clones; 76% were observed only once. The top ten clonotypes cover around 3.6% of the sample. Material: PBMCs. These TCRs come from a man aged 18 to 30 in good health and CMV-seronegative.

A few counts support this clone. The V and J genes are TRBV5-4 and TRBJ1-2, with D possibly TRBD1 on 6 matching bases. The V gene's germline CDR1 is SGHNT and CDR2 YYREEE (reference sequence). The CDR3 runs to 16 residues. The V end lost 0 bases, the J end lost 4 bases, and 16 bases lay between the germline ends. This chain's CDR3 is CASSLGGSQGIYGYTF. CDR3 in DNA: TGTGCCAGCAGCTTGGGTGGGTCTCAGGGGATCTATGGCTACACCTTC.

The chain recombines TRBV10-3 with TRBJ2-3, with 8 bases lining up with TRBD1. The germline V gene encodes CDR1 ENHRY and CDR2 SYGVKD. This CDR3 is built from 17 residues. Trimming at V came to 3 bases and at J to 1 base, leaving 9 bases not matched to a gene. CDR3 residues: CAISEGQGALGTDTQYF. For the CDR3, the DNA is TGTGCCATCAGTGAAGGGCAGGGGGCGCTTGGCACAGATACGCAGTATTTT.

The gene calls are TRBV7-6 and TRBJ1-2; unclear D gene. The ends were cut back, 1 base at V and 4 bases at J, with 7 bases in the middle. This CDR3 region has 13 residues. Germline V gives CDR1 SGHVS, CDR2 FNYEAQ. CDR3 in DNA: TGTGCCAGCAGCTTAGGGGCCAGCTATGGCTACACCTTC. Residues: CASSLGASYGYTF.

The V call is TRBV2, the J call TRBJ2-5; TRBD2 agrees at 8 bases. The junction had 6 bases not matched to a gene; V was cut back by 3 bases and J by 3 bases. Germline loops: CDR1 SNHLY, CDR2 FYNNEI. The CDR3 is made up of 15 amino acids. Here the CDR3 reads CASSEGSGGKETQYF. CDR3 in DNA: TGTGCCAGCAGTGAGGGCTCGGGGGGGAAAGAGACCCAGTACTTC.

The V gene is TRBV6-5, the J gene TRBJ1-2, with D possibly TRBD1 on 5 matching bases. Deletions cut 0 bases from V and 4 bases from J, with 9 bases between. The germline V gene has CDR1 MNHEY and CDR2 SVGAGI. The CDR3 is 14 residues long. CDR3 DNA sequence: TGTGCCAGCAGTTACTCGGCCGGGGGCTATGGCTACACCTTC. The encoded protein is CASSYSAGGYGYTF.